Listed below are T cell receptor beta chains from one sample, sequenced in a study of T cell repertoires in cytomegalovirus infection. From the reads, TCRdb called clonotypes with MiXCR, one entry per CDR3 protein. This table holds roughly 200,000 distinct CDR3 sequences, 8.5% to 10% found once. The specimen sequenced was PBMCs. The receptors were sampled from a human donor in good health (CMV status not recorded). Some clones in this sample may be carry-over from other donors' samples. Each CDR3 is given with its conserved first and last residue. Fields, in order: V gene, J gene, clone size, D gene, CDR3 protein, CDR3 DNA. D genes are given only for firm matches. Rows give clone size only sometimes, using once, few, many, or a class for an expanded clone.

V: TRBV7-2
J: TRBJ2-1
size: many
D: TRBD1
CDR3: CASSSDRGNEQFF
DNA: TGTGCCAGCAGCTCGGACAGGGGGAATGAGCAGTTCTTC

V: TRBV7-2
J: TRBJ1-6
size: many
D: -
CDR3: CASSLASGRSNSPLHF
DNA: TGTGCCAGCAGCTTAGCTTCGGGCCGCAGTAATTCACCCCTCCACTTT

V: TRBV7-9
J: TRBJ2-1
size: few
D: -
CDR3: CASSLLTNEQFF
DNA: TGTGCCAGCAGCTTATTAACTAATGAGCAGTTCTTC

V: TRBV7-2
J: TRBJ2-1
size: many
D: -
CDR3: CASSLGASQFF
DNA: TGTGCCAGCAGCTTGGGCGCTAGTCAGTTCTTC

V: TRBV29-1
J: TRBJ2-7
size: -
D: -
CDR3: CSVVLREQYF
DNA: TGCAGCGTTGTATTGCGAGAGCAGTACTTC

V: TRBV11-2
J: TRBJ1-1
size: many
D: -
CDR3: CASSLVSSTEAFF
DNA: TGTGCCAGCAGCTTAGTATCCTCCACTGAAGCTTTCTTT

V: TRBV7-2
J: TRBJ2-5
size: many
D: TRBD2
CDR3: CASSLLLLAGGQETQYF
DNA: TGTGCCAGCAGCCTCTTGTTGCTAGCGGGAGGCCAAGAGACCCAGTACTTC

V: TRBV7-3
J: TRBJ1-1
size: many
D: TRBD1
CDR3: CASSLLTGGSTEAFF
DNA: TGTGCCAGCAGCTTATTAACAGGGGGGAGCACTGAAGCTTTCTTT

V: TRBV2
J: TRBJ2-5
size: many
D: -
CDR3: CASKGGRGETQYF
DNA: TGTGCCAGCAAGGGGGGGCGAGGCGAGACCCAGTACTTC

V: TRBV6-6
J: TRBJ1-2
size: few
D: TRBD1
CDR3: CASSFNSQTGDGYTF
DNA: TGTGCCAGCAGTTTTAACAGTCAAACAGGGGATGGCTACACCTTC

V: TRBV3-1
J: TRBJ2-1
size: -
D: TRBD2
CDR3: CASSLAGVRNEQFF
DNA: TGTGCCAGCAGCTTAGCGGGAGTTCGCAATGAGCAGTTCTTC

V: TRBV19
J: TRBJ1-1
size: few
D: -
CDR3: CASSIGPRITEAFF
DNA: TGTGCCAGTAGTATAGGTCCCAGGATCACTGAAGCTTTCTTT

V: TRBV5-1
J: TRBJ1-1
size: few
D: -
CDR3: CASSTRGSGTEAFF
DNA: TGCGCCAGCAGCACCCGGGGCTCCGGCACTGAAGCTTTCTTT

V: TRBV28
J: TRBJ1-1
size: many
D: -
CDR3: CASSLMPNTEAFF
DNA: TGTGCCAGCAGTCTGATGCCCAACACTGAAGCTTTCTTT

V: TRBV7-9
J: TRBJ2-7
size: -
D: -
CDR3: CASSLSSLNYEQYF
DNA: TGTGCCAGCAGCTTATCGTCCCTCAACTACGAGCAGTACTTC

V: TRBV6-6
J: TRBJ2-7
size: many
D: -
CDR3: CASSYSNAVTRAYEQYF
DNA: TGTGCCAGCAGTTACTCGAATGCCGTGACTCGTGCCTACGAGCAGTACTTC

V: TRBV4-1
J: TRBJ2-4
size: few
D: TRBD2
CDR3: CASSQASGLAGAAAKNIQYF
DNA: TGCGCCAGCAGCCAGGCTTCGGGACTAGCGGGAGCAGCGGCCAAAAACATTCAGTACTTC

V: TRBV28
J: TRBJ2-4
size: few
D: -
CDR3: CASSLGTGNIQYF
DNA: TGTGCCAGCAGTTTAGGGACGGGAAACATTCAGTACTTC

V: TRBV29-1
J: TRBJ2-7
size: -
D: -
CDR3: CSATGRSYEQYF
DNA: TGCAGCGCCACCGGACGGAGCTACGAGCAGTACTTC

V: TRBV25-1
J: TRBJ1-1
size: few
D: -
CDR3: CASRARNFEAFF
DNA: TGTGCCAGCAGGGCCCGGAATTTTGAAGCTTTCTTT

V: TRBV28
J: TRBJ2-1
size: -
D: TRBD1
CDR3: CASSETGTGEQFF
DNA: TGTGCCAGCAGTGAGACAGGGACCGGTGAGCAGTTCTTC

V: TRBV6-5
J: TRBJ2-1
size: -
D: TRBD2
CDR3: CASSVRTSGSSYNEQFF
DNA: TGTGCCAGCAGTGTTCGGACTAGCGGGAGCTCCTACAATGAGCAGTTCTTC

V: TRBV24-1
J: TRBJ1-2
size: few
D: -
CDR3: CATSDSGRASYGYTF
DNA: TGTGCCACCAGTGATTCAGGCAGGGCCAGCTATGGCTACACCTTC

V: TRBV19
J: TRBJ2-2
size: few
D: TRBD1
CDR3: CASTGTGIRELFF
DNA: TGTGCCAGTACCGGGACAGGGATCAGGGAGCTGTTTTTT

V: TRBV4-2
J: TRBJ1-5
size: -
D: TRBD1
CDR3: CASSQGGQGSQPQHF
DNA: TGTGCCAGCAGCCAGGGGGGACAGGGTAGTCAGCCCCAGCATTTT

V: TRBV29-1
J: TRBJ2-1
size: -
D: -
CDR3: CSVGPTNEQFF
DNA: TGCAGCGTTGGGCCGACCAATGAGCAGTTCTTC

V: TRBV12-3/TRBV12-4
J: TRBJ2-7
size: -
D: -
CDR3: CASSPRAGYSYEQYF
DNA: TGTGCCAGCAGTCCCAGGGCGGGATACTCCTACGAGCAGTACTTC

V: TRBV20-1
J: TRBJ2-5
size: -
D: -
CDR3: CSAGGRNQETQYF
DNA: TGCAGTGCGGGTGGGCGGAATCAAGAGACCCAGTACTTC

V: TRBV4-3
J: TRBJ2-6
size: -
D: -
CDR3: CASSATFNSLSGTNVLTF
DNA: TGCGCCAGCAGCGCCACATTCAATTCCCTCTCTGGGACCAACGTCCTGACTTTC

V: TRBV7-2
J: TRBJ2-1
size: many
D: TRBD1
CDR3: CASSHRGPHNEQFF
DNA: TGTGCCAGCAGCCACAGGGGGCCCCACAATGAGCAGTTCTTC

V: TRBV7-3
J: TRBJ2-5
size: -
D: -
CDR3: CASSLEGRQNPQETQYF
DNA: TGTGCCAGCAGCTTAGAAGGCCGGCAGAACCCTCAAGAGACCCAGTACTTC

V: TRBV7-2
J: TRBJ1-5
size: many
D: -
CDR3: CASSLAGRGNINQPQHF
DNA: TGTGCCAGCAGCTTAGCAGGCCGGGGCAATATCAATCAGCCCCAGCATTTT